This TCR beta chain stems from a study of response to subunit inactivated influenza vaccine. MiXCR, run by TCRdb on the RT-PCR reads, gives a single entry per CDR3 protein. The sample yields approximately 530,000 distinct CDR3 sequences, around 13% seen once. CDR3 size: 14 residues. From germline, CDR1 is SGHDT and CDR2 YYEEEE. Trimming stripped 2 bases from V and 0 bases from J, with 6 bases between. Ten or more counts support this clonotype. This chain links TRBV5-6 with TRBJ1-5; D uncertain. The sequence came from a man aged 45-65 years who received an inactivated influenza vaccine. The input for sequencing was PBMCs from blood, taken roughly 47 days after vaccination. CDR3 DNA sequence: TGTGCCAGCAGCTTCGGGGTTAGCAATCAGCCCCAGCATTTT. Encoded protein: CASSFGVSNQPQHF.